The 28 T cell receptor beta chains in this list originate from one sample, sequenced in a study of identical twins. TCRdb called the 5' RACE reads again in MiXCR, with one record for every CDR3 protein. The sample carries some 760,000 distinct CDR3 sequences, approximately 18% recorded once. The same data also contributed to another study, on T cells expressing NK-cell markers.

Specimen: PBMCs. The receptors here all came from a woman aged 18-29 years in good health.

This clonotype turned up a few times. The J gene is TRBJ1-5, the V gene TRBV9; the D is unclear. Germline CDR1 and CDR2: SGDLS and YYNGEE. The length of the CDR3 is 15 residues. V was cut by 1 base and J by 1 base, with 9 bases left in between. CDR3 sequence reads: CASSVSGSSNQPQHF. In nucleotides, the CDR3 is TGTGCCAGCAGCGTATCTGGGTCGAGCAATCAGCCCCAGCATTTT.

This clonotype showed up just a few times. The rearrangement joins TRBV15 to TRBJ2-3; TRBD2 might be the D (5 bases). Looked up from germline, CDR1 is LNHNV and CDR2 is YYDKDF (reference sequence). The V end was cut by 3 bases, the J end by 4 bases, with 14 bases between. This CDR3 is 15 amino acids long. As DNA, the CDR3 is TGTGCCACCAGCAGCGACCACGGGGTTGCAGATACGCAGTATTTT. Encoded protein: CATSSDHGVADTQYF.

This chain joins TRBV7-2 and TRBJ2-3; maybe TRBD2 (6 bases). The V gene lost 1 base and the J gene lost 6 bases, with 8 bases spanning the gap. CDR1 SGHTA and CDR2 FQGNSA come from the germline V gene. The CDR3 loop spans 13 amino acids. As DNA, the CDR3 is TGTGCCAGCAGCTTAGGGCGGGACGATACGCAGTATTTT. Residues: CASSLGRDDTQYF.

This clonotype appeared a few times. The chain employs TRBV12-3 or TRBV12-4 and TRBJ2-2; TRBD1 matches 9 bases. The CDR3 runs 16 residues. Trimming cost V 3 bases and J 6 bases; bases outside gene matches: 8. CDR3 in DNA: TGTGCCAGCAGTTTGGGGGGACAGGGAAACGCCGGGGAGCTGTTTTTT. Translation: CASSLGGQGNAGELFF.

This clonotype was seen more than once but under ten times. The rearrangement joins TRBV6-2 or TRBV6-3 to TRBJ2-7; the match to TRBD1 covers 9 bases. Germline V gene lookup returns CDR1 MNHEY and CDR2 SVGEGT. The CDR3 spans 14 residues. The V gene end was trimmed by 4 bases and the J gene end by 5 bases; junction bases not matched to a gene: 6. The CDR3 protein is CASSFRTGVHEQYF. The CDR3 DNA is TGTGCCAGCAGTTTCAGGACAGGGGTCCACGAGCAGTACTTC.

This clonotype occurred a few times. The chain combines TRBV6-1 with TRBJ2-1; a weak D match, TRBD2 (6 bases). The CDR3 runs 18 residues. V was clipped by 2 bases and J by 0 bases, with 17 bases between them. Germline loops: CDR1 MNHNS, CDR2 SASEGT. CDR3 region: CASSELRGRRSSYNEQFF. The CDR3 nucleotides read TGTGCCAGCAGTGAACTGCGGGGACGCAGAAGCTCCTACAATGAGCAGTTCTTC.

This chain connects TRBV7-2 to TRBJ1-2; D not resolved. Germline CDR1 is SGHTA and CDR2 is FQGNSA. Deletions cut 1 base from V and 2 bases from J, with 8 bases between. This CDR3 comprises 14 residues. The CDR3 spells CASSLGVENYGYTF. CDR3 DNA: TGTGCCAGCAGCTTAGGGGTGGAGAACTATGGCTACACCTTC.

This clonotype has a handful of counts. The chain links TRBV20-1 to TRBJ2-2; 8 nucleotides agree with TRBD1. Germline loops: CDR1 DFQATT, CDR2 SNEGSKA (reference sequence). The CDR3 runs 15 residues. Losses at the gene ends were 4 bases for V and 6 bases for J; bases not matched to a gene: 10. The DNA of the CDR3 is TGCAGTGCTAACCCGCAGGGGGCGAGTCCCGGGGAGCTGTTTTTT. It is translated as CSANPQGASPGELFF.

This chain uses TRBV20-1 with TRBJ2-1; TRBD2 matches 9 bases. The V gene's germline CDR1 is DFQATT and CDR2 SNEGSKA (reference sequence). This CDR3 is 17 amino acids long. V trimming: 1 base; J trimming: 8 bases; junction bases outside the gene matches: 15. For the CDR3, the DNA is TGCAGTGCTAGAGTGTTCTTGCGGGAGGGCCTTTCCGATGAGCAGTTCTTC. This translates into CSARVFLREGLSDEQFF.

The V and J genes are TRBV4-3 and TRBJ1-6, with D possibly being TRBD1 (6 bases). Trimming pared 3 bases from V and 5 bases from J, leaving 8 bases between. The germline CDR1 and CDR2 sequences are LGHNA and YSLEER. The CDR3 loop spans 14 amino acids. CDR3 sequence: CASSQDSHNSPLHF. The CDR3 DNA reads TGCGCCAGCAGCCAGGACAGCCATAATTCACCCCTCCACTTT.

This clonotype came up a few times. V and J are TRBV12-3 or TRBV12-4 and TRBJ1-5, with TRBD1 identical over 7 bases. The V and J ends lost 3 bases and 5 bases, in that order; junction bases with no gene match: 4. CDR3 length: 14 residues. Here the CDR3 DNA reads TGTGCCAGCAGTTTGGGACAGAGCCATCAGCCCCAGCATTTT. This sequence encodes CASSLGQSHQPQHF.

The rearrangement uses TRBV20-1 and TRBJ2-1; D remains ambiguous. CDR1 and CDR2 (germline): DFQATT, SNEGSKA (reference sequence). The CDR3 contains 15 residues. V was shortened by 3 bases and J by 6 bases, with 18 bases between the two germline ends. The CDR3 sequence: CSASGSRSHRNEQFF. The CDR3 DNA follows: TGCAGTGCTAGTGGCTCCCGTTCCCATCGCAATGAGCAGTTCTTC.

The sample holds a few counts of this clonotype. V is TRBV6-2 or TRBV6-3 and J is TRBJ2-6; D gene unclear. The CDR3 runs to 16 residues. Between the trimmed V and J ends, which lost 2 bases and 4 bases, there was a span of 12 bases. CDR1 is MNHEY, CDR2 SVGEGT, per germline. CDR3 region: CASSYETARGANVLTF. CDR3 in DNA: TGTGCCAGCAGTTACGAGACGGCGAGGGGGGCCAACGTCCTGACTTTC.

The V gene is TRBV27, the J gene TRBJ2-7; tentative D call: TRBD2 (5 bases). The V end was cut by 5 bases, the J end by 3 bases, with 11 bases between. This CDR3 region has 13 residues. From germline, CDR1 is MNHEY and CDR2 SMNVEV (reference sequence). CDR3 sequence (DNA): TGTGCCAGCAGTCAATTCCGGGACTACGAGCAGTACTTC. This sequence encodes CASSQFRDYEQYF.

This chain joins TRBV7-9 and TRBJ2-7; D ambiguous. Trimming shortened V by 8 bases and J by 7 bases, and 18 bases separated the two germline ends. This CDR3 region has 13 residues. CDR1 SEHNR and CDR2 FQNEAQ come from the germline V gene (reference sequence). The CDR3 is CASCNGPSREQYF. In DNA, the CDR3 is TGTGCCAGCTGTAACGGCCCCTCAAGGGAGCAGTACTTC.

This chain uses TRBV20-1 with TRBJ2-3; 8 nucleotides agree with TRBD2. CDR1 is DFQATT, CDR2 SNEGSKA, per germline (reference sequence). The CDR3 extends over 14 amino acids. As DNA, the CDR3 is TGCTTTCCTAGCGGGCCGGGATTAACAGATACGCAGTATTTT. It translates to CFPSGPGLTDTQYF.

The V and J genes are TRBV6-2 or TRBV6-3 and TRBJ2-7; no definite D call. The V and J ends lost 8 bases and 4 bases respectively, with 24 bases between them. The germline gives CDR1 MNHEY, CDR2 SVGEGT. The CDR3 is made up of 16 amino acids. The CDR3 coding sequence is TGTGCCAGCGGGTACTCCCGGACCGCCATCCTTTACGAGCAGTACTTC. Its translation is CASGYSRTAILYEQYF.

This clonotype appeared a few times. The chain uses TRBV3-1 and TRBJ2-5; D remains ambiguous. With 2 bases removed from V and 2 bases from J, the gap between germline ends came to 12 bases. The CDR3 covers 15 residues. Germline V CDR1 and CDR2: LGHDT, YNNKEL (reference sequence). CDR3 nucleotides: TGTGCCAGCAGCCAAAAACGGCTAATACAAGAGACCCAGTACTTC. This codes for CASSQKRLIQETQYF.

The table lists this clonotype with a few counts. This rearrangement joins TRBV20-1 to TRBJ2-2; 8 positions agree with TRBD2. CDR3 length equals 14 residues. Germline V gene data show CDR1 as DFQATT and CDR2 as SNEGSKA (reference sequence). The junction had 7 bases not matched to a gene; V was cut back by 6 bases and J by 4 bases. The CDR3, as DNA: TGCAGTGCAAAGCGGGAGATGGGCACCGGGGAGCTGTTTTTT. Protein: CSAKREMGTGELFF.

This clonotype was detected once. The CDR3 nucleotides are TGTGCCAGCAGCCCTACAGGAGGTGTCAACGAGCAGTACTTC. It specifies CASSPTGGVNEQYF. The chain combines TRBV7-6 with TRBJ2-7; D is perhaps TRBD1 or TRBD2 (5 bases each). This CDR3 is 14 amino acids long. The V gene's germline CDR1 is SGHVS and CDR2 FNYEAQ. V was pared by 5 bases and J by 5 bases, with 16 bases between. Filled out from reference TRBV7-6 and TRBJ2-7, the complete variable domain reads GAGVSQSPRYKVTKRGQDVALRCDPISGHVSLYWYRQALGQGPEFLTYFNYEAQQDKSGLPNDRFSAERPEGSISTLTIQRTEQRDSAMYRCASSPTGGVNEQYFGPGTRLTVT.

This clonotype was detected many times. J is TRBJ2-3 and V is TRBV5-1; 7 bases are a match to TRBD1. There are 14 residues in the CDR3. From germline, CDR1 is SGHRS and CDR2 YFSETQ. The V segment lost 4 bases and the J segment 7 bases; nucleotides outside the gene matches: 9. CDR3: CASSPDRIENTQYF. The CDR3 nucleotides read TGCGCCAGCAGCCCGGACAGGATCGAAAATACGCAGTATTTT.

This clonotype was seen more than once but under ten times. This rearrangement joins TRBV6-5 to TRBJ1-4; 10 nucleotides line up with TRBD1. V was clipped by 0 bases and J by 8 bases; unmatched bases: 3. Per the germline V gene, CDR1 is MNHEY and CDR2 is SVGAGI. CDR3 length: 15 amino acids. CDR3 nucleotides: TGTGCCAGCAGTTACTCCCGGACAGGGGGGGAAAAACTGTTTTTT. It specifies CASSYSRTGGEKLFF.

This chain links TRBV12-3 or TRBV12-4 with TRBJ2-7, with 7 bases aligning to TRBD1. The CDR3 runs 15 residues. Trimming removed 3 bases from V and 6 bases from J; junction bases left unmatched: 11. The CDR3 sequence: CASSFDPDRLSEQYF. CDR3 DNA: TGTGCCAGCAGTTTCGATCCGGACAGGTTGAGCGAGCAGTACTTC.

This clonotype was observed a handful of times. The V call is TRBV6-2 or TRBV6-3, the J call TRBJ1-1; the D is unclear. Deletions cut 6 bases from V and 5 bases from J, with 16 bases between. The CDR3 covers 14 residues. Germline V gives CDR1 MNHEY, CDR2 SVGEGT. CDR3 region: CASSLGRFGTEAFF. The CDR3 bases are TGTGCCAGCAGCCTAGGACGTTTCGGGACTGAAGCTTTCTTT.

The chain has TRBV7-9 and TRBJ1-4; D remains unclear. The CDR3 runs to 13 residues. Germline V CDR1 and CDR2: SEHNR, FQNEAQ (reference sequence). V was cut by 5 bases and J by 8 bases, with 12 bases left in between. CDR3 in amino acids: CASSPRGMEKLFF. The CDR3 DNA follows: TGTGCCAGCAGCCCACGTGGGATGGAAAAACTGTTTTTT.

This clonotype was observed a few times. The chain carries TRBV12-3 or TRBV12-4 and TRBJ1-4; D is unresolved. CDR3 size: 11 residues. V was shortened by 6 bases and J by 10 bases, with 9 bases between the two germline ends. The CDR3 loop reads CASRRERKLFF. CDR3 DNA: TGTGCCAGCAGACGGGAGCGAAAACTGTTTTTT.

The chain uses TRBV7-8 and TRBJ2-7; the D gene is possibly TRBD1 (6 bases). Trimming pared 5 bases from V and 9 bases from J, leaving 17 bases between. The CDR3 has 13 residues. CDR1 and CDR2 from the germline V gene are SGHVS and FQNEAQ. CDR3 sequence (DNA): TGTGCCAGCAGCACGAAACAGGGCCCTCCGCAGTACTTC. Translation: CASSTKQGPPQYF.

The V gene is TRBV20-1, the J gene TRBJ2-1; D possibly corresponds to TRBD2 (7 bases). The V gene lost 4 bases and the J gene lost 8 bases, with 21 bases spanning the gap. This CDR3 is built from 15 residues. Germline-derived CDR1 and CDR2 are DFQATT and SNEGSKA (reference sequence). In DNA, the CDR3 is TGCAGTGCTACCAAGGGGGGGGGGCGTATCGATGAGCAGTTCTTC. It specifies CSATKGGGRIDEQFF.